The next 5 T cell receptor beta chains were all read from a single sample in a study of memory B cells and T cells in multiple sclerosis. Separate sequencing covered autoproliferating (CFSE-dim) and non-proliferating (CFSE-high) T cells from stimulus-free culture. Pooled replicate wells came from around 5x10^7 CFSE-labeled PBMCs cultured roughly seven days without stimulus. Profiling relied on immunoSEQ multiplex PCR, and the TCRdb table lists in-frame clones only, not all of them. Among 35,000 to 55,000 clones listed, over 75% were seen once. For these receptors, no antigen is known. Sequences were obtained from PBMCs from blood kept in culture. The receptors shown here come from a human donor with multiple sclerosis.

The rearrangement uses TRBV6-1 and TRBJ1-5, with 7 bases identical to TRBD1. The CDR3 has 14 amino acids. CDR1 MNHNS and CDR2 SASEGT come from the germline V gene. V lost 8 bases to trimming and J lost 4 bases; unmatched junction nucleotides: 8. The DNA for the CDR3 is TGTGCCAGCGGAAAAACAGGGGCGAATCAGCCCCAGCATTTT. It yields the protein CASGKTGANQPQHF.

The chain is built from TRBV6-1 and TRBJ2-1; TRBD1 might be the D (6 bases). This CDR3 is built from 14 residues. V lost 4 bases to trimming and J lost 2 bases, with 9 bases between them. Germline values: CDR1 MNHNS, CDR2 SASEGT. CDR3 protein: CASSGQVAYNEQFF. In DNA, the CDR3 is TGTGCCAGCAGTGGACAGGTCGCCTACAATGAGCAGTTCTTC.

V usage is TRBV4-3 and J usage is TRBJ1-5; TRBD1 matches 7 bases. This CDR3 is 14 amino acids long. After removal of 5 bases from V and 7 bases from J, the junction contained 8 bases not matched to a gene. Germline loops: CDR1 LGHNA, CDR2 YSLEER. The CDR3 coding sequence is TGCGCCAGCAGCTTCGACAGGGCCGCCCAGCCCCAGCATTTT. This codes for CASSFDRAAQPQHF.

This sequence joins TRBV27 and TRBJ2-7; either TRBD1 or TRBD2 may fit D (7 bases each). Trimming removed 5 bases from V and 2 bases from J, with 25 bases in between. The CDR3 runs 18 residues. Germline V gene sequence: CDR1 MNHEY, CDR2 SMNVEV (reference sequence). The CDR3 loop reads CASSPTLLGAGGAYEQYF. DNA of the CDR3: TGTGCCAGCAGTCCCACCCTACTTGGGGCAGGGGGGGCCTACGAGCAGTACTTC.

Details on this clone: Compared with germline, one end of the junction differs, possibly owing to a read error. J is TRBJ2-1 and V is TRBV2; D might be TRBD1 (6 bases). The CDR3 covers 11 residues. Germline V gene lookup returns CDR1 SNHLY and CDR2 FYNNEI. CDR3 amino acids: CASREVGGSLF. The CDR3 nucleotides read TGTGCCAGCAGGGAGGTAGGGGGTTCGCTCTTC.